This is a list of T cell receptor beta chains from one sample in a study of blood T cell repertoires in COVID-19. Generated by immunoSEQ multiplex PCR, the TCRdb table keeps only in-frame clones and is missing some. Among 40,000 to 65,000 clones listed, 65% to 85% were seen once. Sequences were obtained from peripheral blood. Receptor source: a human donor with active or convalescent COVID-19. The donor label of this sample is uncertain. CDR3s include the opening cysteine and the closing phenylalanine or tryptophan. Fields, in order: clone size, V gene, D gene, J gene, CDR3 DNA, CDR3 protein. A D gene is named only where the DNA matches it firmly. Part of the rows lack a size; the others show once, few, many or a class for expanded clones.

abundance: -
v_gene: TRBV5-4
d_gene: TRBD2
j_gene: TRBJ2-1
CDR3nt: TGTGCCAGCACCGAGCGGGAGTTCTACAATGAGCAGTTCTTC
CDR3aa: CASTEREFYNEQFF

abundance: once
v_gene: TRBV24-1
d_gene: -
j_gene: TRBJ2-1
CDR3nt: TGTGCCACCAGTGACTCTGACGGAGCTGAGCAGTTCTTC
CDR3aa: CATSDSDGAEQFF

abundance: -
v_gene: TRBV7-8
d_gene: -
j_gene: TRBJ1-3
CDR3nt: TGTGCCAGCAGCTTGGCAGGGCGGCCTCTATCTGGAAACACCATATATTTT
CDR3aa: CASSLAGRPLSGNTIYF

abundance: once
v_gene: TRBV9
d_gene: -
j_gene: TRBJ2-1
CDR3nt: TGTGCCAGCAGCGAGGGAGGCTTTGGGGCCCCTTACAATGAGCAGTTCTTC
CDR3aa: CASSEGGFGAPYNEQFF

abundance: -
v_gene: TRBV19
d_gene: -
j_gene: TRBJ2-1
CDR3nt: TGTGCCAGTAGTATGGGCCCGGCGGGCTACAATGAGCAGTTCTTC
CDR3aa: CASSMGPAGYNEQFF

abundance: -
v_gene: TRBV16
d_gene: -
j_gene: TRBJ1-1
CDR3nt: TGTGCCAGCAGCCAACAACCAGGGCAGGGGTGGACTGAAGCTTTCTTT
CDR3aa: CASSQQPGQGWTEAFF

abundance: -
v_gene: TRBV27
d_gene: -
j_gene: TRBJ2-2
CDR3nt: TGTGCCAGCCTAATTAGAGGCACCGGGGAGCTGTTTTTT
CDR3aa: CASLIRGTGELFF

abundance: -
v_gene: TRBV6-2/TRBV6-3
d_gene: TRBD1
j_gene: TRBJ2-7
CDR3nt: TGTGCCAGCAGTTACTCGGGACAGGGGGCAGCCTACGAGCAGTACTTC
CDR3aa: CASSYSGQGAAYEQYF

abundance: once
v_gene: TRBV27
d_gene: TRBD1
j_gene: TRBJ2-2
CDR3nt: TGTGCCAGCGGAAGAGGGACAGGGGGCGCAGGTGTTTCGAACACCGGGGAGCTGTTTTTT
CDR3aa: CASGRGTGGAGVSNTGELFF

abundance: -
v_gene: TRBV19
d_gene: -
j_gene: TRBJ1-5
CDR3nt: TGTGCCAGTAGTATACAGTCTAGCAATCAGCCCCAGCATTTT
CDR3aa: CASSIQSSNQPQHF

abundance: once
v_gene: TRBV7-9
d_gene: -
j_gene: TRBJ2-3
CDR3nt: TGTGCCAGCAGCGGGTGGGGCGTAGCGGGCACAGATACGCAGTATTTT
CDR3aa: CASSGWGVAGTDTQYF

abundance: -
v_gene: TRBV4-1
d_gene: TRBD1
j_gene: TRBJ1-1
CDR3nt: TGCGCCAGCAGCCGGAGGGGGCTCGCGAACACTGAAGCTTTCTTT
CDR3aa: CASSRRGLANTEAFF

abundance: -
v_gene: TRBV19
d_gene: -
j_gene: TRBJ2-7
CDR3nt: TGTGCCAGTAGTATAGGGGGATTGGGGGCGTCAGTAGACGAGCAGTACTTC
CDR3aa: CASSIGGLGASVDEQYF

abundance: -
v_gene: TRBV6-5
d_gene: -
j_gene: TRBJ2-7
CDR3nt: TGTGCCAGCAGTTACTCGGCTACAGGGCGAGAGCAGTACTTC
CDR3aa: CASSYSATGREQYF

abundance: -
v_gene: TRBV5-6
d_gene: -
j_gene: TRBJ1-4
CDR3nt: TGTGCCAGCAGAAAGGTCTCGGGGGGTACGGAAAAACTGTTTTTT
CDR3aa: CASRKVSGGTEKLFF

abundance: -
v_gene: TRBV7-9
d_gene: -
j_gene: TRBJ1-1
CDR3nt: TGTGCCAGCAGCCCGGAGGGACGGACTACTGAAGCTTTCTTT
CDR3aa: CASSPEGRTTEAFF

abundance: -
v_gene: TRBV27
d_gene: -
j_gene: TRBJ1-4
CDR3nt: TGTGCCAGCCGGACCGGGGCTAATGAAAAACTGTTTTTT
CDR3aa: CASRTGANEKLFF

abundance: -
v_gene: TRBV6-1
d_gene: -
j_gene: TRBJ2-5
CDR3nt: TGTGCCAGCAGCTGGCTCCAAGAGACCCAGTACTTC
CDR3aa: CASSWLQETQYF

abundance: -
v_gene: TRBV25-1
d_gene: TRBD1
j_gene: TRBJ1-1
CDR3nt: TGTGCCAGCGCGACCGGGACAGGGGTCAAGGTCACTGAAGCTTTCTTT
CDR3aa: CASATGTGVKVTEAFF

abundance: -
v_gene: TRBV2
d_gene: -
j_gene: TRBJ2-2
CDR3nt: TGTGCCAGCAGTGCGACAGCCAACACCGGGGAGCTGTTTTTT
CDR3aa: CASSATANTGELFF

abundance: -
v_gene: TRBV18
d_gene: -
j_gene: TRBJ2-5
CDR3nt: TGTGCCAGCTCTCGTAAATATCAAGAGACCCAGTACTTC
CDR3aa: CASSRKYQETQYF

abundance: -
v_gene: TRBV24-1
d_gene: -
j_gene: TRBJ1-2
CDR3nt: TGTGCCACCAGTGACAGCTATGGCTACACCTTC
CDR3aa: CATSDSYGYTF

abundance: -
v_gene: TRBV29-1
d_gene: TRBD2
j_gene: TRBJ2-1
CDR3nt: TGCAGCGTTGGGGGACTAGCGGGAGCAAGCTCCTACAATGAGCAGTTCTTC
CDR3aa: CSVGGLAGASSYNEQFF

abundance: -
v_gene: TRBV29-1
d_gene: TRBD1
j_gene: TRBJ1-2
CDR3nt: TGCAGCGTTGAGGGGACAGGCACGGGCTACACCTTC
CDR3aa: CSVEGTGTGYTF

abundance: -
v_gene: TRBV7-2
d_gene: TRBD1
j_gene: TRBJ1-4
CDR3nt: TGTGCCAGCAGCTTAGGACAGGGGGCGCCAAATGAAAAACTGTTTTTT
CDR3aa: CASSLGQGAPNEKLFF

abundance: few
v_gene: TRBV27
d_gene: -
j_gene: TRBJ2-2
CDR3nt: TGTGCCAGCAGTTTAATGGCGGCCCGGCGGGGGGAGCTGTTTTTT
CDR3aa: CASSLMAARRGELFF

abundance: -
v_gene: TRBV15
d_gene: -
j_gene: TRBJ1-6
CDR3nt: TGTGCCACCAGCAACCCCTCCGGGGGGATCTCACCCCTCCACTTT
CDR3aa: CATSNPSGGISPLHF

abundance: once
v_gene: TRBV5-1
d_gene: TRBD2
j_gene: TRBJ2-1
CDR3nt: TGCGCCAGCAGCTTGGCCCCCAGCGGGAGGGCTAATGAGCAGTTCTTC
CDR3aa: CASSLAPSGRANEQFF

abundance: -
v_gene: TRBV7-2
d_gene: -
j_gene: TRBJ2-7
CDR3nt: TGTGCCAGCAGCTTGTTACAGAGCTCCTACGAGCAGTACTTC
CDR3aa: CASSLLQSSYEQYF

abundance: -
v_gene: TRBV19
d_gene: -
j_gene: TRBJ2-1
CDR3nt: TGTGCCAGTAGCCCCTCCATGAGCTCCTACAATGAGCAGTTCTTC
CDR3aa: CASSPSMSSYNEQFF

abundance: -
v_gene: TRBV4-3
d_gene: TRBD2
j_gene: TRBJ2-3
CDR3nt: TGCGCCAGCAGCCAAGTGGGTGGCGGGAGTGTGCGCACAGATACGCAGTATTTT
CDR3aa: CASSQVGGGSVRTDTQYF

abundance: once
v_gene: TRBV7-3
d_gene: TRBD2
j_gene: TRBJ2-5
CDR3nt: TGTGCCAGCAGCAAAAATAGCGGGAGGGTGGATTGGGAGACCCAGTACTTC
CDR3aa: CASSKNSGRVDWETQYF

abundance: once
v_gene: TRBV6-6
d_gene: -
j_gene: TRBJ2-3
CDR3nt: TGTGCCAGCAGTTACAGACAGAATGCAGATACGCAGTATTTT
CDR3aa: CASSYRQNADTQYF

abundance: few
v_gene: TRBV5-1
d_gene: TRBD2
j_gene: TRBJ2-3
CDR3nt: TGCGCCAGCAGCCCCTTAGCGGGATGGTTAGATACGCAGTATTTT
CDR3aa: CASSPLAGWLDTQYF

abundance: -
v_gene: TRBV28
d_gene: TRBD1
j_gene: TRBJ1-4
CDR3nt: TGTGCCAGCAGTCCCGGGACAGATTACGAAAAACTGTTTTTT
CDR3aa: CASSPGTDYEKLFF